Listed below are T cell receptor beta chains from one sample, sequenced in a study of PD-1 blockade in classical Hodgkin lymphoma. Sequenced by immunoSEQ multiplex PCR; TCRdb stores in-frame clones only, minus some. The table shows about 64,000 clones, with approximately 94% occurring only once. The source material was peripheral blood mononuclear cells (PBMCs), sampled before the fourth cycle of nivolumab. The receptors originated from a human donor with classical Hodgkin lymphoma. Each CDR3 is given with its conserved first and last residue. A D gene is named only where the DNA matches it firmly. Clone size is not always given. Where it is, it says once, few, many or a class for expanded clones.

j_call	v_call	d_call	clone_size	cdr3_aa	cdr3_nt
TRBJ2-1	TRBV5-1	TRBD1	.	CASSSRQGAGYEQFF	TGCGCCAGCAGCTCCCGACAGGGGGCGGGTTATGAGCAGTTCTTC
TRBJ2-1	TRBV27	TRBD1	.	CASSSTGFVGNEQFF	TGTGCCAGCAGTTCGACAGGGTTCGTGGGGAATGAGCAGTTCTTC
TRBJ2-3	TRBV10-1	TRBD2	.	CASSEKREKSDTQYF	TGCGCCAGCAGTGAAAAGCGGGAGAAGTCAGATACGCAGTATTTT
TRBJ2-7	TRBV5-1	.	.	CASRLGGGRTYEQYF	TGCGCCAGCAGGCTGGGGGGAGGTCGCACCTACGAGCAGTACTTC
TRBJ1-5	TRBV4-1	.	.	CASSRDPVGNQPQHF	TGCGCCAGCAGCCGAGACCCAGTCGGCAATCAGCCCCAGCATTTT
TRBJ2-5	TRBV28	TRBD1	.	CASSSPGQGWTQYF	TGTGCCAGCAGTTCCCCGGGACAGGGGTGGACCCAGTACTTC
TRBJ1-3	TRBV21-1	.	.	CASIQDPDRLSGNTIYF	TGTGCCAGCATCCAAGACCCGGACAGGCTTTCTGGAAACACCATATATTTT
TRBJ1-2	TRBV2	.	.	CASARGEHGYTF	TGTGCCAGCGCCCGAGGAGAACATGGCTACACCTTC
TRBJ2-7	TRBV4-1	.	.	CASSQRMVAEGYEQYF	TGCGCCAGCAGCCAAAGGATGGTTGCAGAGGGTTACGAGCAGTACTTC
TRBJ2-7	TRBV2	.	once	CASSDGRVHRRNTYEQYF	TGTGCCAGCAGTGATGGGCGGGTTCACAGGCGGAACACCTACGAGCAGTACTTC
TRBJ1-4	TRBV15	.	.	CATSPGATNEKLFF	TGTGCCACCAGCCCGGGAGCAACTAATGAAAAACTGTTTTTT
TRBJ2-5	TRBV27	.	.	CASSYASGTYQETQYF	TGTGCCAGCAGTTATGCAAGTGGAACGTACCAAGAGACCCAGTACTTC
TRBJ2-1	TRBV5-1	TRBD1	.	CASSGTGGYNEQFF	TGCGCCAGCAGCGGGACAGGGGGCTACAATGAGCAGTTCTTC
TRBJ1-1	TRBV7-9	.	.	CASSESSSGTEAFF	TGTGCCAGCAGTGAATCTTCTTCGGGCACTGAAGCTTTCTTT
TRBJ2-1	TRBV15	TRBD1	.	CATRGQGIPYNEQFF	TGTGCCACCAGGGGACAGGGCATTCCTTACAATGAGCAGTTCTTC
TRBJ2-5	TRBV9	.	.	CASSVAGTGETQYF	TGTGCCAGCAGCGTAGCCGGGACTGGAGAGACCCAGTACTTC
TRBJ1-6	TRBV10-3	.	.	CAISGETGSNNSPLHF	TGTGCCATCAGTGGAGAAACGGGGTCCAATAATTCACCCCTCCACTTT
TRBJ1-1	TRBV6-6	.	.	CASSPLPVNTEAFF	TGTGCCAGCAGTCCCCTGCCAGTGAACACTGAAGCTTTCTTT
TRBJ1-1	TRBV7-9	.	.	CASSLRDTEAFF	TGTGCCAGCAGCCTTAGAGACACTGAAGCTTTCTTT
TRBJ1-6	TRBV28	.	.	CASSRQIYNSPLHF	TGTGCCAGCAGCCGACAGATTTATAATTCACCCCTCCACTTT
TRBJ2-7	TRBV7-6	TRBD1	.	CASSPGQGANEQYF	TGTGCCAGCAGTCCCGGACAGGGAGCCAACGAGCAGTACTTC
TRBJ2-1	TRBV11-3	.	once	CASSLVGSAEQFF	TGTGCCAGCAGCTTAGTTGGGTCTGCCGAGCAGTTCTTC
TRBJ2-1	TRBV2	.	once	CASSEYISSSYNEQFF	TGTGCCAGCAGTGAATACATATCGAGCTCCTACAATGAGCAGTTCTTC
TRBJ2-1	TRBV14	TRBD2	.	CASSQLAGPPGNEQFF	TGTGCCAGCAGCCAACTAGCGGGGCCCCCTGGCAATGAGCAGTTCTTC
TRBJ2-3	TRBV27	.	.	CASSLTDTQYF	TGTGCCAGCAGTTTGACAGATACGCAGTATTTT
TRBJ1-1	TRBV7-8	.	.	CASSNSGPPRAFF	TGTGCCAGCAGCAATAGCGGACCCCCGAGGGCTTTCTTT